This is a list of T cell receptor beta chains from one sample in a study of T cell changes during pregnancy in multiple sclerosis. Method: immunoSEQ multiplex PCR; TCRdb's copy keeps in-frame clones and lacks some. This table has some 61,000 clones, around 90% appearing once. Sequencing used peripheral blood, obtained in the second trimester of pregnancy. Source of these receptors: a female donor with multiple sclerosis, enrolled in a pregnancy study. Both conserved end residues are trimmed from each CDR3. The D gene is left open where the match is weak.

cdr3_aa | v_call | d_call | j_call
ASRIDRGPQH | TRBV19 | TRBD1 | TRBJ1-5
AWSVFSWAVPNQPQH | TRBV30 | . | TRBJ1-5
ASSSIGGGGSGYEQY | TRBV7-2 | . | TRBJ2-7
ASSSLLAGYNEQF | TRBV7-9 | TRBD2 | TRBJ2-1
ASKITGGESNQPQH | TRBV19 | TRBD1 | TRBJ1-5
ASNIQPGQVSPDTQY | TRBV19 | TRBD1 | TRBJ2-3
ASRQAGANVLT | TRBV2 | . | TRBJ2-6
SVDRGGTEAF | TRBV29-1 | . | TRBJ1-1
ASSLQGRGNTIY | TRBV5-4 | TRBD1 | TRBJ1-3
ASSQVAGSSSYNSPLH | TRBV4-3 | . | TRBJ1-6
ASSMSTGWSNQPQH | TRBV19 | . | TRBJ1-5
ASDRPMAGRETQY | TRBV5-1 | . | TRBJ2-5
ASSLSGGPPGETQY | TRBV7-3 | TRBD2 | TRBJ2-5
ASSQDGGRDQPQH | TRBV4-3 | . | TRBJ1-5
AWIRAGLYGYT | TRBV30 | . | TRBJ1-2
ASSLAAAKNIQY | TRBV7-2 | . | TRBJ2-4
ASTGTGESPLH | TRBV19 | TRBD1 | TRBJ1-6
ASSLGKQGQYGYT | TRBV7-2 | . | TRBJ1-2
ASSQDGYQPQH | TRBV4-3 | . | TRBJ1-5
ASSFEAVDKAF | TRBV7-9 | . | TRBJ1-1
ASSYSAGGYNEQF | TRBV6-6 | TRBD2 | TRBJ2-1
ASSEGQGLGQPQH | TRBV9 | TRBD1 | TRBJ1-5
AWSGTGGYEQY | TRBV30 | TRBD1 | TRBJ2-7
ASSPRGGSSYEQY | TRBV9 | . | TRBJ2-7
ASSLQGGVSNQPQH | TRBV5-5 | . | TRBJ1-5
ASSFGSANTGELF | TRBV5-8 | . | TRBJ2-2
ASSTNLDRGPGDTQY | TRBV11-2 | TRBD1 | TRBJ2-3
SVQGVVYGYT | TRBV29-1 | . | TRBJ1-2
ASSSYLVAEAF | TRBV4-2 | . | TRBJ1-1
ASASGQGNTGELF | TRBV6-1 | TRBD1 | TRBJ2-2
ASSSTGGIADTQY | TRBV11-3 | TRBD1 | TRBJ2-3
ASSKGGGLRDTQY | TRBV10-2 | . | TRBJ2-3
ASSLPGRGEQY | TRBV5-6 | . | TRBJ2-7
ASSLDQRGRNTIY | TRBV11-2 | . | TRBJ1-3
ASSVQGSSYNSPLH | TRBV19 | . | TRBJ1-6
ASIKEASDTEAF | TRBV5-4 | . | TRBJ1-1
ASSLSWTGLLTEQY | TRBV4-1 | TRBD1 | TRBJ2-7
ASSQTGGELF | TRBV6-6 | . | TRBJ2-2
ASSQDPSGGAGELF | TRBV4-3 | TRBD2 | TRBJ2-2
ASSWAPGTNTEAF | TRBV6-5 | . | TRBJ1-1
ASSLSAGYEQY | TRBV27 | . | TRBJ2-7
ASSTKGQGNTEAF | TRBV7-9 | TRBD1 | TRBJ1-1
SSKEVTEAF | TRBV29-1 | . | TRBJ1-1
ASSQSPGQGGNEQF | TRBV5-4 | TRBD1 | TRBJ2-1
ASSFDRGWHGYT | TRBV7-2 | TRBD1 | TRBJ1-2
ASGNPSTDTQY | TRBV19 | . | TRBJ2-3
ASSPRLAESYNEQF | TRBV7-3 | TRBD2 | TRBJ2-1
ASRSYTDTQY | TRBV6-5 | . | TRBJ2-3